Listed below are T cell receptor beta chains from one sample, sequenced in a study of regulatory T cells in long-lasting Graves disease. Each CDR3 protein is one row after TCRdb ran MiXCR on the multiplex PCR reads. The table lists 350,000 to 500,000 distinct CDR3 sequences, 21% of them singletons. The material was peripheral blood mononuclear cells (PBMCs), obtained when the disease was refractory, from a patient treated with antithyroid drugs. All receptors come from a female donor with Graves disease. Both conserved end residues are part of each CDR3. The D gene is left open where the match is weak. Expanded clones get a size class; other rows say once, few or many, or leave the size out.

d_gene: -
j_gene: TRBJ2-7
v_gene: TRBV5-1
abundance: few
CDR3aa: CASSFLDSSYEQYF
CDR3nt: TGCGCCAGCAGTTTCCTAGACAGCTCCTACGAGCAGTACTTC

d_gene: -
j_gene: TRBJ1-4
v_gene: TRBV28
abundance: many
CDR3aa: CASSSKGGGNEKLFF
CDR3nt: TGTGCCAGCAGTTCCAAAGGGGGGGGTAATGAAAAACTGTTTTTT

d_gene: TRBD1
j_gene: TRBJ1-6
v_gene: TRBV20-1
abundance: once
CDR3aa: CSARGDRSSYNSPLHF
CDR3nt: TGCAGTGCTAGAGGGGACAGGAGCTCCTATAATTCACCCCTCCACTTT

d_gene: -
j_gene: TRBJ1-4
v_gene: TRBV7-9
abundance: -
CDR3aa: CASSPSGRRLNEKLFF
CDR3nt: TGTGCCAGCAGTCCATCCGGACGCAGGCTGAATGAAAAACTGTTTTTT

d_gene: TRBD1
j_gene: TRBJ2-2
v_gene: TRBV11-2
abundance: many
CDR3aa: CASSSPTGMNTGELFF
CDR3nt: TGTGCCAGCAGCTCCCCGACAGGGATGAACACCGGGGAGCTGTTTTTT

d_gene: -
j_gene: TRBJ1-1
v_gene: TRBV5-1
abundance: -
CDR3aa: CASSLAEGRKTEAFF
CDR3nt: TGCGCCAGCAGCTTGGCAGAAGGCAGGAAGACTGAAGCTTTCTTT

d_gene: TRBD1
j_gene: TRBJ2-4
v_gene: TRBV28
abundance: many
CDR3aa: CASSSAGQGAVRNIQYF
CDR3nt: TGTGCCAGCAGTTCCGCAGGACAGGGGGCAGTCAGAAACATTCAGTACTTC

d_gene: -
j_gene: TRBJ2-5
v_gene: TRBV19
abundance: few
CDR3aa: CASSISWGAETQYF
CDR3nt: TGTGCCAGTAGTATTAGTTGGGGTGCGGAGACCCAGTACTTC

d_gene: -
j_gene: TRBJ2-3
v_gene: TRBV12-3/TRBV12-4
abundance: -
CDR3aa: CASSYSIGTTDTQYF
CDR3nt: TGTGCCAGCAGTTACTCGATAGGGACCACAGATACGCAGTATTTT

d_gene: -
j_gene: TRBJ2-4
v_gene: TRBV28
abundance: many
CDR3aa: CASSLVDRKNIQYF
CDR3nt: TGTGCCAGCAGTTTAGTGGACAGAAAAAACATTCAGTACTTC

d_gene: -
j_gene: TRBJ2-7
v_gene: TRBV12-3/TRBV12-4
abundance: many
CDR3aa: CASTTDRPYEQYF
CDR3nt: TGTGCCAGCACTACGGACCGCCCCTACGAGCAGTACTTC

d_gene: -
j_gene: TRBJ2-7
v_gene: TRBV5-1
abundance: -
CDR3aa: CASRTSSSVYEQYF
CDR3nt: TGCGCCAGCAGAACTAGCTCTAGTGTCTACGAGCAGTACTTC

d_gene: -
j_gene: TRBJ1-1
v_gene: TRBV27
abundance: many
CDR3aa: CASSFGQRNTEAFF
CDR3nt: TGTGCCAGCAGTTTCGGGCAGCGCAACACTGAAGCTTTCTTT

d_gene: TRBD1
j_gene: TRBJ2-7
v_gene: TRBV28
abundance: many
CDR3aa: CASSPPGQGGSEQYF
CDR3nt: TGTGCCAGCAGTCCCCCGGGACAGGGGGGGTCCGAGCAGTACTTC

d_gene: -
j_gene: TRBJ1-1
v_gene: TRBV27
abundance: few
CDR3aa: CASTYINTEAFF
CDR3nt: TGTGCCAGCACTTATATCAACACTGAAGCTTTCTTT

d_gene: TRBD2
j_gene: TRBJ2-5
v_gene: TRBV10-3
abundance: many
CDR3aa: CAIRNPGLAGAETQYF
CDR3nt: TGTGCCATCAGAAACCCGGGACTAGCGGGAGCGGAGACCCAGTACTTC

d_gene: -
j_gene: TRBJ1-5
v_gene: TRBV6-1
abundance: many
CDR3aa: CASSEILMTATNQPQHF
CDR3nt: TGTGCCAGCAGTGAAATCCTTATGACAGCAACCAATCAGCCCCAGCATTTT

d_gene: -
j_gene: TRBJ2-5
v_gene: TRBV28
abundance: many
CDR3aa: CASSRDPTRETQYF
CDR3nt: TGTGCCAGCAGCCGGGACCCTACCAGGGAGACCCAGTACTTC

d_gene: -
j_gene: TRBJ2-7
v_gene: TRBV12-3/TRBV12-4
abundance: many
CDR3aa: CASSLDSGHGKPEQYF
CDR3nt: TGTGCCAGCAGTTTAGATTCAGGACACGGTAAGCCCGAGCAGTACTTC

d_gene: -
j_gene: TRBJ2-7
v_gene: TRBV20-1
abundance: many
CDR3aa: CSGRGGSSSDEQYF
CDR3nt: TGCAGTGGCAGGGGGGGCAGTTCATCGGACGAGCAGTACTTC

d_gene: -
j_gene: TRBJ2-5
v_gene: TRBV9
abundance: many
CDR3aa: CASSVAGAETQYF
CDR3nt: TGTGCCAGCAGCGTAGCGGGAGCAGAGACCCAGTACTTC

d_gene: -
j_gene: TRBJ1-5
v_gene: TRBV15
abundance: -
CDR3aa: CATSGTGSRQPQHF
CDR3nt: TGTGCCACCAGCGGTACAGGGTCGCGCCAGCCCCAGCATTTT

d_gene: -
j_gene: TRBJ1-2
v_gene: TRBV19
abundance: -
CDR3aa: CASSIGLAIQGYTF
CDR3nt: TGTGCCAGTAGTATCGGATTAGCCATCCAAGGCTACACCTTC

d_gene: -
j_gene: TRBJ2-7
v_gene: TRBV7-2
abundance: many
CDR3aa: CASSLGPYGGNEQYF
CDR3nt: TGTGCCAGCAGCTTAGGCCCTTACGGCGGGAACGAGCAGTACTTC

d_gene: -
j_gene: TRBJ1-2
v_gene: TRBV2
abundance: many
CDR3aa: CASKLEDKANYGYTF
CDR3nt: TGTGCCAGCAAGTTGGAGGATAAAGCTAACTATGGCTACACCTTC

d_gene: -
j_gene: TRBJ2-3
v_gene: TRBV12-3/TRBV12-4
abundance: -
CDR3aa: CASSRTVQGGTDTQYF
CDR3nt: TGTGCCAGCAGTAGGACAGTCCAGGGTGGCACAGATACGCAGTATTTT

d_gene: -
j_gene: TRBJ2-6
v_gene: TRBV20-1
abundance: few
CDR3aa: CSAREGSSGANVLTF
CDR3nt: TGCAGTGCTAGAGAGGGAAGCTCTGGGGCCAACGTCCTGACTTTC

d_gene: -
j_gene: TRBJ2-7
v_gene: TRBV20-1
abundance: many
CDR3aa: CSARQGRFEQYF
CDR3nt: TGCAGTGCTAGACAGGGGAGATTCGAGCAGTACTTC

d_gene: -
j_gene: TRBJ2-7
v_gene: TRBV30
abundance: -
CDR3aa: CALDQGGSRNEQYF
CDR3nt: TGTGCCTTAGATCAGGGAGGATCGCGTAACGAGCAGTACTTC

d_gene: TRBD2
j_gene: TRBJ2-5
v_gene: TRBV12-3/TRBV12-4
abundance: -
CDR3aa: CASSLAQSGRETQYF
CDR3nt: TGTGCCAGCAGTTTAGCGCAGAGCGGGAGGGAGACCCAGTACTTC

d_gene: -
j_gene: TRBJ1-4
v_gene: TRBV28
abundance: many
CDR3aa: CASSYSGTYEKLFF
CDR3nt: TGTGCCAGCAGTTACTCCGGGACGTATGAAAAACTGTTTTTT

d_gene: TRBD1
j_gene: TRBJ1-2
v_gene: TRBV9
abundance: -
CDR3aa: CASSPQGTGIDGYTF
CDR3nt: TGTGCCAGCAGCCCCCAAGGGACAGGGATCGATGGCTACACCTTC

d_gene: TRBD2
j_gene: TRBJ2-3
v_gene: TRBV12-3/TRBV12-4
abundance: many
CDR3aa: CASSDSGHSTDTQYF
CDR3nt: TGTGCCAGCAGTGATAGCGGGCATAGCACAGATACGCAGTATTTT

d_gene: TRBD2
j_gene: TRBJ2-7
v_gene: TRBV14
abundance: -
CDR3aa: CASSQDLTSGSIEQYF
CDR3nt: TGTGCCAGCAGCCAAGATTTGACTAGCGGGAGCATCGAGCAGTACTTC

d_gene: -
j_gene: TRBJ2-4
v_gene: TRBV27
abundance: many
CDR3aa: CASSQRQAEVDNIQYF
CDR3nt: TGTGCCAGCAGCCAGAGACAGGCAGAAGTGGATAACATTCAGTACTTC

d_gene: TRBD2
j_gene: TRBJ2-5
v_gene: TRBV20-1
abundance: -
CDR3aa: CSARNLAGAETQYF
CDR3nt: TGCAGTGCCCGGAATCTAGCGGGAGCGGAGACCCAGTACTTC

d_gene: TRBD2
j_gene: TRBJ2-2
v_gene: TRBV6-5
abundance: -
CDR3aa: CASSFTLAGETNTGELFF
CDR3nt: TGTGCCAGCAGTTTTACACTAGCGGGAGAAACGAACACCGGGGAGCTGTTTTTT

d_gene: TRBD2
j_gene: TRBJ2-3
v_gene: TRBV5-1
abundance: -
CDR3aa: CASSSAAGGRPDTQYF
CDR3nt: TGCGCCAGCAGCTCGGCGGCGGGAGGCCGTCCAGATACGCAGTATTTT

d_gene: TRBD2
j_gene: TRBJ2-3
v_gene: TRBV2
abundance: many
CDR3aa: CASSLAGRDADTQYF
CDR3nt: TGTGCCAGCAGTTTAGCGGGGAGGGATGCAGATACGCAGTATTTT

d_gene: -
j_gene: TRBJ2-7
v_gene: TRBV29-1
abundance: -
CDR3aa: CSVSHTRGSYEQYF
CDR3nt: TGCAGCGTTTCACACACGAGGGGGTCCTACGAGCAGTACTTC

d_gene: -
j_gene: TRBJ2-2
v_gene: TRBV10-2
abundance: once
CDR3aa: CASSVGAIGKGGTGELFF
CDR3nt: TGCGCCAGCAGTGTTGGGGCTATCGGGAAGGGCGGCACCGGGGAGCTGTTTTTT

d_gene: -
j_gene: TRBJ2-7
v_gene: TRBV4-1
abundance: -
CDR3aa: CASSQGDPYEQYF
CDR3nt: TGCGCCAGCAGCCAGGGGGACCCCTACGAGCAGTACTTC